Following are 8 T cell receptor beta chains from one sample sequenced in a study of glioma-infiltrating T cells after dendritic cell vaccination. Sequencing was performed with immunoSEQ multiplex PCR; in TCRdb, only in-frame clones are kept and a portion is missing. The sample has roughly 100,000 clones; around 81% are singletons. Source: blood, taken before dendritic cell vaccination. Receptor source: a human donor with glioblastoma.

The chain uses TRBV6-5 and TRBJ2-7, with TRBD2 matching over 8 bases. V dropped 5 bases and J dropped 2; count of bases not matched to a gene: 2. CDR1 and CDR2 from the germline V gene are MNHEY and SVGAGI. This CDR3 region has 13 residues. CDR3 DNA: TGTGCCAGCAGTACGGGGGGGCCCTACGAGCAGTACTTC. Its translation is CASSTGGPYEQYF.

The chain joins TRBV6-1 to TRBJ1-5; D gene unclear. The germline V and J ends were trimmed by 9 bases and 0 bases, with 15 bases remaining between them. CDR3 length: 15 residues. Per germline, CDR1 MNHNS and CDR2 SASEGT. The DNA of the CDR3 is TGTGCCAGTATTCGCGGGCCATATAGCAATCAGCCCCAGCATTTT. Amino acid sequence: CASIRGPYSNQPQHF.

V usage is TRBV15 and J usage is TRBJ1-2, with 9 positions matching TRBD1. Unmatched junction bases numbered 8, after V lost 5 bases and J lost 4 bases. The CDR3 is 15 amino acids. Germline V gives CDR1 LNHNV, CDR2 YYDKDF (reference sequence). The CDR3 loop reads CATSDYRGLGYGYTF. The CDR3 coding sequence is TGTGCCACCAGCGACTACAGGGGGCTCGGCTATGGCTACACCTTC.

The V and J genes are TRBV11-2 and TRBJ2-3, with D possibly TRBD1 on 6 matching bases. Germline CDR1 reads SGHAT; CDR2 reads FQNNGV. V was shortened by 7 bases and J by 2 bases, with 19 bases between the two germline ends. The CDR3 has 16 amino acids. The CDR3 region has the DNA TGTGCCAGCAACGACCCGACAGGTTCCCTCACAGATACGCAGTATTTT. This gives the protein CASNDPTGSLTDTQYF.

The chain recombines TRBV19 with TRBJ1-3; a possible D gene is TRBD1 (6 bases). Trimming took 8 bases from V and 0 from J, leaving 14 bases between them. The CDR3 covers 15 residues. CDR1 and CDR2 from the germline V gene are LNHDA and SQIVND (reference sequence). DNA for the CDR3: TGTGCCAGTTCTGTACAGGGAACCTCTGGAAACACCATATATTTT. Amino acids: CASSVQGTSGNTIYF.

The table lists this clone with a count of one. The chain combines TRBV7-9 with TRBJ1-5; TRBD1 might be the D (6 bases). CDR3 size: 15 residues. V was clipped by 3 bases and J by 7 bases, with 16 bases between them. Looked up from germline, CDR1 is SEHNR and CDR2 is FQNEAQ (reference sequence). Written as DNA, the CDR3 is TGTGCCAGCAGCTTGGGGGGGGGCGTTGGGCAGCCCCAGCATTTT. This gives the protein CASSLGGGVGQPQHF.

J is TRBJ2-7 and V is TRBV7-8, with 7 bases matching TRBD1. This CDR3 is built from 14 residues. Trimming removed 5 bases from V and 3 bases from J; junction bases left unmatched: 7. CDR1 is SGHVS, CDR2 FQNEAQ, per germline. CDR3 sequence reads: CASSQEGQFYEQYF. The CDR3 DNA reads TGTGCCAGCAGCCAAGAGGGACAGTTCTACGAGCAGTACTTC. Filled out from reference TRBV7-8 and TRBJ2-7, the complete variable domain reads GAGVSQSPRYKVAKRGQDVALRCDPISGHVSLFWYQQALGQGPEFLTYFQNEAQLDKSGLPSDRFFAERPEGSVSTLKIQRTQQEDSAVYLCASSQEGQFYEQYFGPGTRLTVT.

This clone came up a few times. The V and J genes are TRBV6-1 and TRBJ1-3, with 7 positions matching TRBD1. The CDR3 is 14 residues long. Germline CDR1 is MNHNS and CDR2 is SASEGT. V lost 5 bases and J lost 3; bases outside the gene matches: 4. CDR3: CASSLDRDGNTIYF. The CDR3 DNA follows: TGTGCCAGCAGTTTAGACAGGGATGGAAACACCATATATTTT.